This T cell receptor (beta chain) was profiled in a study of T cells expressing NK-cell markers. Looking at the study overall: Repertoires of TCR beta were obtained from T cells sorted as CD3+CD56+NKG2C+, CD3+CD56+NKG2C- and CD3+CD56-NKG2C+.

The CDR3 extends over 16 amino acids. Germline CDR1 is SGHAT and CDR2 is FQNNGV. TCRdb re-called the 5' RACE reads; every CDR3 protein appears as one record, without DNA. The data include hundreds of thousands of distinct CDR3 sequences; the top ten clones carry roughly 5.4%. The TCR was taken from a man aged 18 to 70 in good health. Sequencing input: blood T cells: a sorted CD56 or NKG2C T cell subset, CD4+ or CD8+ T cells, or bulk PBMC T cells (not recorded which). V gene TRBV11-2 combines with J gene TRBJ2-2; lacking DNA, the TRBD1 call made by TCRdb goes unchecked. The CDR3 here is CASSWSTGENTGELFF.